This T cell receptor (beta chain) was found in a study of T cell clones after liver transplantation. Assay used: immunoSEQ multiplex PCR; TCRdb lists only in-frame clones, some missing. This table holds roughly 120,000 clones, over 75% found once. This clone has only one observation. The CDR3 extends over 12 amino acids. V was cut by 8 bases and J by 3 bases, with 10 bases left in between. Germline V gene lookup returns CDR1 SNHLY and CDR2 FYNNEI. The sequence came from a human patient who received a liver transplant. Some T cells may arise from the graft donor. The chain links TRBV2 to TRBJ2-5; unclear D gene. The material sequenced was CD4+ T cells from blood, taken 12 months after liver transplant. CDR3 nucleotides: TGTGCCAGCGCTAGTGACGAAGAGACCCAGTACTTC. Translated, it gives CASASDEETQYF.